This is a list of T cell receptor beta chains from one sample in a study of T-cell reconstitution after alpha-beta-depleted transplantation in children. MiXCR, applied by TCRdb to the PCR reads, yields one record per CDR3 protein. This table holds around 400,000 distinct CDR3 sequences, roughly 20% found once. The sequencing here drew on PBMCs from the stem cell graft donor, taken from the stem cell graft. The receptors stem from a human donor who donated a stem cell graft to a child with acute myeloid leukemia. Each CDR3 is given with its conserved first and last residue.

V | CDR3
TRBV28 | CASSLLQEPYGYTF
TRBV6-1 | CASSPVPGQGPGANVLTF
TRBV27 | CASSMGQVNEQFF
TRBV6-5 | CASSYGGGGPYNEQFF
TRBV6-2/TRBV6-3 | CASSPTRKGSGELFF
TRBV5-6 | CASSLGGRELYNEQFF
TRBV29-1 | CSVELPQGNEQYF
TRBV25-1 | CASSGEVKDRGEETQYF
TRBV4-3 | CASSQDGGSSYNEQFF
TRBV5-5 | CASSTKGDGTQQFF
TRBV5-1 | CASSWDSEGYNEQFF
TRBV4-1 | CASSPVVGTYEQYF
TRBV29-1 | CSVQEDTRWGAKNIQYF
TRBV4-1 | CASSQQGPSTDTQYF
TRBV20-1 | CSASGVGHQETQYF
TRBV20-1 | CSARDGGRGAPDTQYF
TRBV20-1 | CSARPRQGTMYEQYF
TRBV28 | CASSLYGVRTYEQYF
TRBV6-5 | CASTLRGATDTQYF
TRBV4-1 | CASSQGRWGTEAFF
TRBV4-3 | CASSQGTRNTGYTF
TRBV15 | CATSALRVYEQYF
TRBV4-2 | CASSHPSGSPADTQYF
TRBV6-5 | CASSYGRGLVNEQYF
TRBV20-1 | CSAKDDWPSSYEQYF
TRBV7-2 | CASSSPLAGLYGYTF
TRBV7-2 | CASSRAGYEQYF
TRBV5-1 | CASSLNAGVGYEQYF
TRBV28 | CASTRDRWGDEQFF
TRBV19 | CASSITGGNNEQFF
TRBV20-1 | CRASGVRTEAFF
TRBV20-1 | CSAREGGPTDTQYF
TRBV4-2 | CASSQDGPAGVREQYF